The source of this T cell receptor beta chain is a study of blood T cell repertoires in COVID-19. Study details: Whether acute or convalescent, the COVID-19 samples came from the United States, Italy and Spain. From T cells, B-cell-depleted T cells, or PBMCs came the material, which was cDNA or gDNA.

Authors' analysis steps: By means of reference gene primer amplification, nucleated cell counts were estimated. TCRdb's copy holds only in-frame clones and misses some; the assay was immunoSEQ multiplex PCR. V and J calls and clone size come straight from that table; D and trimming were deduced from the DNA. The data contain about 380,000 clones, 90% of them seen just once; the ten biggest clones take up about 6.5%. The length of the CDR3 is 12 residues. Germline CDR1 reads SGHTA; CDR2 reads FQGNSA. V lost 3 bases to trimming and J lost 5 bases, with 4 bases between them. The chain employs TRBV7-2 and TRBJ1-4; D remains unclear. The clonotype originates from a man between 18 and 35 years old with active or convalescent COVID-19. The sample consisted of peripheral blood. The CDR3 loop is CASSFLNEKLFF. CDR3 coding DNA: TGTGCCAGCAGCTTCCTCAATGAAAAACTGTTTTTT.